This TCR beta chain was sequenced during a study of identical twins. Broader study findings: High-abundance cord blood beta clonotypes had fewer insertions; memory repertoires showed none. Out-of-frame alpha sequences common to twins exhibited a surplus of low generation probability.

TCRdb analysed the 5' RACE reads with MiXCR anew, one entry per CDR3 protein. The table has 230,000 or so distinct CDR3 sequences, roughly 8.7% seen once; the top ten hold 2.5% to 3.5%. With no exceptions, donors were healthy Caucasians. A remark on this clonotype: What it recognizes is unknown.

Trimming left V 0 bases short and J 6 bases short, with 9 bases between. This CDR3 contains 12 residues. The germline CDR1 and CDR2 sequences are GTSNPN and SVGIG (reference sequence). The same sample was also used in a study of yellow fever vaccine responses in identical twins.

This clonotype originated in a woman under 30 in good health. The sequenced material came from CD8+ T cells sorted from blood. The V call is TRBV30, the J call TRBJ2-7; either TRBD1 or TRBD2 may supply D (5 bases each). The CDR3 loop reads CAWSVEGSEQYF. CDR3 coding DNA: TGTGCCTGGAGTGTAGAGGGGAGCGAGCAGTACTTC. Full variable domain (outside the CDR3, taken from reference TRBV30 and TRBJ2-7): SQTIHQWPATLVQPVGSPLSLECTVEGTSNPNLYWYRQAAGRGLQLLFYSVGIGQISSEVPQNLSASRPQDRQFILSSKKLLLSDSGFYLCAWSVEGSEQYFGPGTRLTVT.